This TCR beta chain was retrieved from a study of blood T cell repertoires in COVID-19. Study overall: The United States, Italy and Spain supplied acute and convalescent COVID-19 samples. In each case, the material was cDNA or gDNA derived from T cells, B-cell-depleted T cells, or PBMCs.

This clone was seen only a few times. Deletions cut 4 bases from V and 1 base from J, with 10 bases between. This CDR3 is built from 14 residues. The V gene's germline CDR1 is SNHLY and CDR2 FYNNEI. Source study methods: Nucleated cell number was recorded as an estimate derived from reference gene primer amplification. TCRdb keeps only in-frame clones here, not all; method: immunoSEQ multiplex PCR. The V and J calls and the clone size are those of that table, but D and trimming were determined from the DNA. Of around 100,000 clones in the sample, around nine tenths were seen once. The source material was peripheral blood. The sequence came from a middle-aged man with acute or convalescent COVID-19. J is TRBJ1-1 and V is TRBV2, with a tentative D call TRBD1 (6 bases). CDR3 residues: CASSVTGWNTEAFF. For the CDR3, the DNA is TGTGCCAGCAGTGTCACAGGGTGGAACACTGAAGCTTTCTTT.